Following are 15 T cell receptor beta chains from one sample sequenced in a study of T cells after yellow fever vaccination. TCRdb reprocessed the 5' RACE reads with MiXCR, giving one entry per CDR3 protein. The table lists under 600,000 distinct CDR3 sequences, approximately 12% of them singletons. Sequenced material: PBMCs, taken on the day of the yellow fever booster vaccination. The origin of the receptors is a man between 25 and 39 years old who received the YFV17D yellow fever vaccine.

The chain couples TRBV6-2 or TRBV6-3 to TRBJ2-7; 9 bases map to TRBD2. Germline assignment: CDR1 MNHEY and CDR2 SVGEGT. The CDR3 is 17 residues long. V lost 4 bases and J lost 4; bases outside the gene matches: 14. The CDR3 protein is CASSSPLVSSGEYEQYF. The CDR3 DNA is TGTGCCAGCAGTTCCCCGCTCGTCTCTAGCGGGGAGTACGAGCAGTACTTC.

V usage is TRBV28 and J usage is TRBJ1-5; no firm D call. Trimming pared 6 bases from V and 4 bases from J, leaving 16 bases between. This CDR3 is built from 15 residues. Germline CDR1 MDHEN, CDR2 SYDVKM. CDR3 DNA: TGTGCCAGCAGCCTGTTTCGGGTTGGGAATCAGCCCCAGCATTTT. It encodes CASSLFRVGNQPQHF.

This clonotype was counted only a few times. J is TRBJ2-7 and V is TRBV12-3 or TRBV12-4; 7 nucleotides line up with TRBD1. The CDR3 is 13 residues long. With V trimmed by 5 bases and J by 6 bases, 7 bases remained unmatched. CDR3 amino acids: CASSTSTGSEQYF. CDR3 sequence (DNA): TGTGCCAGCAGTACCTCGACAGGGAGCGAGCAGTACTTC.

This clonotype has a count of ten or more. CDR3 residues: CATSRQLNPGGEQYF. The CDR3, as DNA: TGTGCCACCAGCAGACAACTCAACCCTGGGGGCGAGCAGTACTTC. The chain has TRBV15 and TRBJ2-7; tentatively, D is TRBD1 or TRBD2 (5 bases each). V was pared by 2 bases and J by 6 bases, with 17 bases between. The CDR3 spans 15 residues. CDR1 and CDR2 from the germline V gene are LNHNV and YYDKDF (reference sequence).

The chain has TRBV6-1 and TRBJ2-1; 15 positions match TRBD2. The CDR3 is 19 amino acids. V gave up 5 bases and J gave up 9 bases; unmatched junction bases: 17. CDR1 is MNHNS and CDR2 is SASEGT in the germline V gene. The CDR3 region has the DNA TGTGCCAGCAGTCCCGCGGGGAGGACCGGGACTAGCGGGAGGTTTGAGCAGTTCTTC. This translates into CASSPAGRTGTSGRFEQFF.

This clonotype has a handful of counts. CDR3: CASLKRRGETQYF. The CDR3 DNA sequence: TGCGCCAGCCTTAAGCGGAGGGGTGAGACCCAGTACTTC. This chain connects TRBV5-1 to TRBJ2-5; possible D gene TRBD2, 6 bases. The length of the CDR3 is 13 residues. The germline CDR1 and CDR2 sequences are SGHRS and YFSETQ. Trimming pared 7 bases from V and 5 bases from J, leaving 15 bases between.

This clonotype was seen only a few times. The chain links TRBV9 to TRBJ2-7; a possible D gene is TRBD2 (7 bases). This CDR3 is 14 amino acids long. The V end was cut by 3 bases, the J end by 6 bases, with 16 bases between. Germline CDR1 reads SGDLS; CDR2 reads YYNGEE. The CDR3 DNA sequence: TGTGCCAGCAGCGCCACAGGGAGGGTGAGCGAGCAGTACTTC. Amino acid sequence: CASSATGRVSEQYF.

This clonotype was observed a few times. CDR3 in amino acids: CASSPVLAVTSTDTQYF. DNA of the CDR3: TGTGCCAGCTCACCAGTACTAGCGGTCACTAGCACAGATACGCAGTATTTT. The J gene is TRBJ2-3, the V gene TRBV18; 8 positions match TRBD2. CDR1 KGHSH and CDR2 LQKENI come from the germline V gene. The V and J ends lost 2 bases and 0 bases, in that order; junction bases with no gene match: 7. This CDR3 region has 17 residues.

This clonotype was detected a few times. The chain combines TRBV6-1 with TRBJ2-6; D unclear. The germline CDR1 and CDR2 sequences are MNHNS and SASEGT. The length of the CDR3 is 16 residues. V lost 6 bases and J lost 0, with 12 bases in between. The CDR3 DNA sequence: TGTGCCAGCAGCCTCCCCCAAGCCTCTGGGGCCAACGTCCTGACTTTC. It yields the protein CASSLPQASGANVLTF.

This clonotype has only a few counts. V gene TRBV27 combines with J gene TRBJ1-6, with 7 bases identical to TRBD1. This CDR3 region has 14 residues. Germline trimming cut 4 bases from V and 7 bases from J; bases unmatched to any gene: 4. Germline CDR1 and CDR2: MNHEY and SMNVEV (reference sequence). In DNA, the CDR3 is TGTGCCAGCAGTTCCGGACAGGCCAATTCACCCCTCCACTTT. It specifies CASSSGQANSPLHF.

The genes are TRBV6-1 and TRBJ2-1; D is ambiguous. This CDR3 spans 16 amino acids. The germline CDR1 and CDR2 sequences are MNHNS and SASEGT. V lost 6 bases to trimming and J lost 0 bases, with 15 bases between them. The CDR3 bases are TGTGCCAGCAGACTGAGCCCGGCCAGCTCCTACAATGAGCAGTTCTTC. Translated, it gives CASRLSPASSYNEQFF.

This chain connects TRBV7-8 to TRBJ2-7; D uncertain. The CDR3 runs to 15 residues. The V end lost 0 bases, the J end lost 3 bases, and 12 bases lay between the germline ends. Germline V gives CDR1 SGHVS, CDR2 FQNEAQ. The CDR3 loop reads CASSLAPESFYEQYF. CDR3 nucleotide sequence: TGTGCCAGCAGCTTAGCGCCAGAGTCCTTCTACGAGCAGTACTTC.

The chain links TRBV28 to TRBJ2-1; D is perhaps TRBD1 (5 bases). The CDR3 is 16 residues long. Deletions cut 4 bases from V and 4 bases from J, with 17 bases between. Germline V lookup: CDR1 MDHEN, CDR2 SYDVKM. Here the CDR3 reads CASSSPQGKGYNEQFF. Here the CDR3 DNA reads TGTGCCAGCAGTTCGCCCCAGGGTAAGGGTTACAATGAGCAGTTCTTC.

This clonotype was detected only a few times. The V gene is TRBV11-2, the J gene TRBJ2-3; possibly TRBD2 for D (6 bases). With 2 bases removed from V and 1 base from J, the gap between germline ends came to 13 bases. The CDR3 runs to 16 residues. Per the germline V gene, CDR1 is SGHAT and CDR2 is FQNNGV. The CDR3 DNA follows: TGTGCCAGCAGCTTATCCCCTAGCGCGCGCACAGATACGCAGTATTTT. This sequence encodes CASSLSPSARTDTQYF.

The chain employs TRBV7-2 and TRBJ1-3; D is unclear. V was shortened by 5 bases and J by 9 bases, with 14 bases between the two germline ends. This CDR3 is 13 amino acids long. Germline-derived CDR1 and CDR2 are SGHTA and FQGNSA. CDR3: CASSPRRTTTIYF. CDR3 nucleotides: TGTGCCAGCAGCCCGCGCAGGACTACCACCATATATTTT.